This T cell receptor beta chain was recovered during a study of cytomegalovirus exposure and HLA in healthy donors. Overall study findings and caveats: Later analysis reportedly placed an Asian-associated ancestry cluster below the roughly 700-donor mean in N-insertions. Cytomegalovirus status was reportedly diagnosed by the classifier with high specificity and sensitivity. Later analysis identified a missense DCLRE1C variant that was linked to TCR beta V- and J-gene trimming. In a later analysis, HLA-C alleles had the fewest associated TCRs, DRB1 alleles the most.

CDR1 SEHNR and CDR2 FQNEAQ come from the germline V gene (reference sequence). V gave up 5 bases and J gave up 0 bases, with 16 bases separating them. There are 16 residues in the CDR3. A multiplex PCR was run with 60 Vbeta primers and 13 Jbeta primers. Only in-frame clones appear in the TCRdb table, and some are missing; sequencing was by immunoSEQ multiplex PCR. The sample has over 80,000 clones, approximately 85% seen once; the top ten hold 3.4%. On this clone: Its antigen is unidentified.

The J gene is TRBJ2-5, the V gene TRBV7-9; possible D gene TRBD2, 5 bases. The sequencing input was PBMCs. The receptor's source is a man aged 25-40 years in good health and CMV-seropositive. This CDR3 reads CASSPKEAKHQETQYF. The CDR3 DNA reads TGTGCCAGCAGCCCGAAGGAGGCCAAACACCAAGAGACCCAGTACTTC.